This TCR beta chain derives from a study of identical twins. Broader study findings: Cord blood beta clonotypes present at high abundance carried fewer insertions; no such pattern appeared in memory repertoires.

J gave up 12 bases and V 6 bases, and 9 bases lay outside the gene matches. Germline CDR1 SQVTM, CDR2 ANQGSEA. This CDR3 is 11 amino acids long. One entry per CDR3 protein, called by TCRdb with MiXCR from the 5' RACE reads. This sample carries more than 600,000 distinct CDR3 sequences, 15% to 20% of them seen once, and the ten largest clones take about an eighth. A note on this clonotype: The antigen is unknown.

In addition, the sample was reused for a study of T cells expressing NK-cell markers.

The sequence was obtained from a woman in her late teens or twenties in good health. The chain employs TRBV29-1 and TRBJ2-7; 9 nucleotides match TRBD1. Sequenced material: PBMCs. DNA of the CDR3: TGCAGCGTCGGGGACAGGGAGGAACGGTACTTC. Amino acids: CSVGDREERYF.